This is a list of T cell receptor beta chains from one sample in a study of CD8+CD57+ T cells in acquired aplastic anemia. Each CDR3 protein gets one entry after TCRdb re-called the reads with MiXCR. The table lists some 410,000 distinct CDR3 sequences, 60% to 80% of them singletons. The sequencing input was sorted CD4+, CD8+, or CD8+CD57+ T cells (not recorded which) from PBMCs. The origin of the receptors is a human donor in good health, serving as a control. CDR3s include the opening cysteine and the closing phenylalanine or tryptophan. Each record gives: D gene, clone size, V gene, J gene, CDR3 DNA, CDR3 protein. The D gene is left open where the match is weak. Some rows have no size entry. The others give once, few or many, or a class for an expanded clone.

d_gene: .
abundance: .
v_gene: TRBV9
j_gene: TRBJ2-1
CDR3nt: TGTGCCAGCAGCCAAGCTACACGGGGCCATACGCAGTTCTTC
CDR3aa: CASSQATRGHTQFF

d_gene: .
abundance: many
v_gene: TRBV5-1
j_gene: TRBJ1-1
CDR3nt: TGCGCCAGCAGCTCAAGTTCCCACAGGGAATCTGAAGCTTTCTTT
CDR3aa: CASSSSSHRESEAFF

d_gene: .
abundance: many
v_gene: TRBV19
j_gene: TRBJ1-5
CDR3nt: TGTGCCAGTATTGGCAGCTACAATCAGCCCCAGCATTTT
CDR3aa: CASIGSYNQPQHF

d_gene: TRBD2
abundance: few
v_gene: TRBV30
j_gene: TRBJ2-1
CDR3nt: TGTGCCTGGAGTGACGAGAGTCGGGTGGGGGGGTACAATGAGCAGTTCTTC
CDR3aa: CAWSDESRVGGYNEQFF

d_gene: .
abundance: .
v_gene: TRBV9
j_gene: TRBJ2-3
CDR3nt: TGTGCCAGCAGCACCGACACATTGGGGCTAACTTTGACGCAGTATTTT
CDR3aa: CASSTDTLGLTLTQYF

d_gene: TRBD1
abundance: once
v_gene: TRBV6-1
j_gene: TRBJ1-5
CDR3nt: TGTGCCAGCAGTGCCCTGGACAGGGCTAGCAATCAGCCCCAGCATTTT
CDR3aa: CASSALDRASNQPQHF

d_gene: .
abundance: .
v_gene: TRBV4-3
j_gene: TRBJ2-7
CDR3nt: TGCGCCAGCAGCCAAGAGGGCGGGGAGGACGAGCAGTACTTC
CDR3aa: CASSQEGGEDEQYF

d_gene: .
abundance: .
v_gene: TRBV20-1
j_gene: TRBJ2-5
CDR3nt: TGCAGTGCAAGGGGAATCCAAGAGACCCAGTACTTC
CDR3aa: CSARGIQETQYF

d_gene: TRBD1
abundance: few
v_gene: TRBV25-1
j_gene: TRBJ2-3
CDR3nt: TGTGCCAGCAGTGAAAGACAGGGGCGGGAAAAGCAGTATTTT
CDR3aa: CASSERQGREKQYF

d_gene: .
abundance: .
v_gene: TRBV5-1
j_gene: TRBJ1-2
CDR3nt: TGTGCCAGCAGCGGGGAGGTGGGAATAAACTATGGCTACACCTTC
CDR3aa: CASSGEVGINYGYTF

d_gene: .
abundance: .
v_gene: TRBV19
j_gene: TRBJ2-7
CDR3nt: TGTGCCAGTAGTTACACTGGGGGGTCCTACGAGCAGTACTTC
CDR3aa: CASSYTGGSYEQYF

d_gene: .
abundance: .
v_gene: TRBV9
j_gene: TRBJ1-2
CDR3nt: TGTGCCAGCAGTGACTCGAAGGATGGCACGGAATCTGGCTACACCTTC
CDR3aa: CASSDSKDGTESGYTF

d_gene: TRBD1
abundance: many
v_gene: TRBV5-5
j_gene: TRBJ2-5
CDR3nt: TGTGCCAGCAGCCCCTGGGACAGACAAGAGACCCAGTACTTC
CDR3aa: CASSPWDRQETQYF

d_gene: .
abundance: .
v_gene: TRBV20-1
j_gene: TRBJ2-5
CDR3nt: TGCGGTGCAGCTAGCGACAGGCCCCAAGGGACCCAGTACTTC
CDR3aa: CGAASDRPQGTQYF

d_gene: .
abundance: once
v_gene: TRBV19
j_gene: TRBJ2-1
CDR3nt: TGTGCCAGTAGTATAGCCCTAGCAAATGAGCAGTTCTTC
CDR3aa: CASSIALANEQFF

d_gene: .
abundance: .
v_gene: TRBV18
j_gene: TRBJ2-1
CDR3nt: TGTGCCAGCTCACCAGATGCCCCATTATACAATGAGCAGTTCTTC
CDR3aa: CASSPDAPLYNEQFF

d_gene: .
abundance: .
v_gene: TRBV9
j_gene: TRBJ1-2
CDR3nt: TGTGCCAGCAGCCCCCGACAGCTGGCTAACTATGGCTACACCTTC
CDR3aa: CASSPRQLANYGYTF